This TCR beta chain was captured by sequencing in a study of blood T cell repertoires in COVID-19. In the study overall: T cells, B-cell-depleted T cells, or PBMCs provided the cDNA or gDNA that served as material.

Germline assignment: CDR1 MDHEN and CDR2 SYDVKM. The V gene end was trimmed by 9 bases and the J gene end by 8 bases; junction bases not matched to a gene: 15. This CDR3 contains 15 residues. Libraries were prepared by immunoSEQ multiplex PCR; TCRdb keeps only in-frame clonotypes and omits some of them. Of about 130,000 clones in the sample, 75% to 90% are singletons; the top ten hold 1.9%. This TCR was recovered from a man in his 70s with acute or convalescent COVID-19. The chain is built from TRBV28 and TRBJ2-1, with 8 bases that match TRBD2. Material: peripheral blood. The CDR3 here is CASFTPGGNSDEQFF. The DNA of the CDR3 is TGTGCCAGTTTTACCCCGGGGGGGAACTCGGATGAGCAGTTCTTC. The whole variable domain, filled in from reference TRBV28 and TRBJ2-1, reads DVKVTQSSRYLVKRTGEKVFLECVQDMDHENMFWYRQDPGLGLRLIYFSYDVKMKEKGDIPEGYSVSREKKERFSLILESASTNQTSMYLCASFTPGGNSDEQFFGPGTRLTVL.